A selection of T cell receptor beta chains follows, all from one sample in a study of blood T cells in healthy people across ages. From the 5' RACE reads, TCRdb called clonotypes with MiXCR, one entry per CDR3 protein. The data show 450,000 to 650,000 distinct CDR3 sequences, with around 24% seen just once and just under 9% held by the top ten. The same sample was also studied in work on T cells of mothers and their children.

The sample taken for sequencing was blood. These receptors came from a boy between 5 and 17 years old in good health. Both conserved end residues are part of each CDR3. The D gene is left open where the match is weak. Expanded clones get a size class; other rows say once, few or many, or leave the size out.

J gene: TRBJ1-2; D gene: -; clone size: few; V gene: TRBV20-1; CDR3 length: 13; CDR3 protein: CSVVMTGPYGYTF; CDR3 DNA: TGCAGTGTGGTAATGACAGGCCCCTATGGCTACACCTTC
J gene: TRBJ2-7; D gene: TRBD2; clone size: -; V gene: TRBV5-5; CDR3 length: 15; CDR3 protein: CASSKGLAGSYEQYF; CDR3 DNA: TGTGCCAGCAGCAAGGGACTAGCGGGGTCCTACGAGCAGTACTTC
J gene: TRBJ2-5; D gene: -; clone size: -; V gene: TRBV7-2; CDR3 length: 12; CDR3 protein: CASSLGPFFKFF; CDR3 DNA: TGTGCCAGCAGCCTAGGGCCGTTTTTTAAGTTCTTC
J gene: TRBJ2-4; D gene: TRBD2; clone size: -; V gene: TRBV11-2; CDR3 length: 17; CDR3 protein: CASSFIRGGRTKNIQYF; CDR3 DNA: TGTGCCAGCAGCTTCATCCGGGGGGGTCGAACCAAAAACATTCAGTACTTC
J gene: TRBJ1-4; D gene: -; clone size: few; V gene: TRBV6-6; CDR3 length: 16; CDR3 protein: CASSYGGGTTNEKLFF; CDR3 DNA: TGTGCCAGCAGTTACGGTGGCGGAACAACTAATGAAAAACTGTTTTTT
J gene: TRBJ2-5; D gene: TRBD2; clone size: -; V gene: TRBV7-9; CDR3 length: 16; CDR3 protein: CASSLLAGGLKETQYF; CDR3 DNA: TGTGCCAGCAGCTTACTTGCGGGGGGTCTAAAAGAGACCCAGTACTTC
J gene: TRBJ1-4; D gene: -; clone size: -; V gene: TRBV6-1; CDR3 length: 16; CDR3 protein: CASSLKPPRINEKLFF; CDR3 DNA: TGTGCCAGCAGCCTAAAGCCTCCCCGTATCAATGAAAAACTGTTTTTT
J gene: TRBJ1-2; D gene: TRBD1; clone size: -; V gene: TRBV7-2; CDR3 length: 15; CDR3 protein: CASSFDRVTNYGYTF; CDR3 DNA: TGTGCCAGCAGCTTCGACAGGGTCACTAACTATGGCTACACCTTC
J gene: TRBJ2-3; D gene: -; clone size: few; V gene: TRBV5-1; CDR3 length: 16; CDR3 protein: CASSLAGSGHTDTQYF; CDR3 DNA: TGCGCCAGCAGCTTGGCCGGAAGCGGACACACAGATACGCAGTATTTT
J gene: TRBJ1-4; D gene: -; clone size: -; V gene: TRBV3-1; CDR3 length: 20; CDR3 protein: CASSQTKPSRDRGTNEKLFF; CDR3 DNA: TGTGCCAGCAGCCAAACTAAACCAAGCAGGGACCGAGGAACTAATGAAAAACTGTTTTTT
J gene: TRBJ2-7; D gene: TRBD2; clone size: few; V gene: TRBV4-1; CDR3 length: 15; CDR3 protein: CASSQGTRGVYEQYF; CDR3 DNA: TGCGCCAGCAGCCAAGGAACGCGGGGGGTGTACGAGCAGTACTTC
J gene: TRBJ2-4; D gene: -; clone size: -; V gene: TRBV5-1; CDR3 length: 13; CDR3 protein: CASSWHQGDIQCF; CDR3 DNA: TGCGCCAGCAGCTGGCATCAAGGGGACATTCAGTGCTTC
J gene: TRBJ2-7; D gene: TRBD1; clone size: -; V gene: TRBV11-2; CDR3 length: 15; CDR3 protein: CASSVGDRGLYEQYF; CDR3 DNA: TGTGCCAGCAGCGTTGGGGACAGGGGGCTATACGAGCAGTACTTC